This is a list of T cell receptor beta chains from one sample in a study of T cells in Graves' hyperthyroidism and ophthalmopathy. TCRdb fed the multiplex PCR reads into MiXCR, producing one record per CDR3 protein. The table has 560,000 or so distinct CDR3 sequences, 46% seen once; the top ten hold just over 8%. The specimen sequenced was peripheral blood or thyroid tissue (not recorded which). The receptors stem from a woman aged 18-29 years with Graves' hyperthyroidism. Both conserved end residues are part of each CDR3. The D gene is left open where the match is weak. Rows may omit the clone size; those that give it use once, few, many or a size class.

>TRBV29-1|TRBJ2-4|-|13|-
TGCAGCGTTGAGGACACTCCGTCAGACATTCAGTACTTC
CSVEDTPSDIQYF
>TRBV7-9|TRBJ2-5|once|21|-
-
CASSLMGYGDGYTFGSGTQYF
>TRBV13|TRBJ1-5|once|15|TRBD1
TGTGCCAGCAGCAGAGAGGGGACAGTGAATCAGCCCCAGCATTTT
CASSREGTVNQPQHF
>TRBV2|TRBJ1-5|-|14|-
TGTGCCAGCGGGTTGGGGCGCGGCAATCAGCCCCAGCATTTT
CASGLGRGNQPQHF
>TRBV6-2/TRBV6-3|TRBJ1-2|few|15|TRBD1
TGTGCCAGCACCGCCGGACAGGCGACTAACTATGGCTACACCTTC
CASTAGQATNYGYTF
>TRBV6-1|TRBJ2-7|few|14|-
TGTGCCAGCAGTGAAGTCGTCAGGAGTTACGAGCAGTACTTC
CASSEVVRSYEQYF
>TRBV24-1|TRBJ2-7|many|12|-
TGTGCCACCAGTGAAGGGGCCTACGAGCAGTACTTC
CATSEGAYEQYF
>TRBV2|TRBJ1-3|-|13|-
TGTGCCAGCAATTACGGTTTTGGAAACACCATATATTTT
CASNYGFGNTIYF
>TRBV10-3|TRBJ2-7|once|10|-
TGTGCCATCTCTGGGAGGGAGCAGTACTTC
CAISGREQYF
>TRBV7-9|TRBJ1-1|few|13|-
TGTGCCAGCAGCATAAACCCCTTACCTGAAGCTTTCTTT
CASSINPLPEAFF
>TRBV19|TRBJ2-5|-|11|-
TGTGCCAGTAGTATCCACGAGACCCAGTACTTC
CASSIHETQYF
>TRBV12-3/TRBV12-4|TRBJ2-7|-|14|TRBD2
TGTGCCAGGCCCGGGACTAGCGGCGGCTACGAGCAGTACTTC
CARPGTSGGYEQYF
>TRBV15|TRBJ2-2|many|17|TRBD2
TGTGCCACCAGCAGAGAGGGCGGGAGGGCCGTCACCGGGGAGCTGTTTTTT
CATSREGGRAVTGELFF
>TRBV12-3/TRBV12-4|TRBJ2-7|many|14|TRBD1
TGCGCCAGCAGCCGAGACAGGGGCTCCTACGAGCAGTACTTC
CASSRDRGSYEQYF
>TRBV7-3|TRBJ2-5|-|13|-
TGTGCCAGCAGCTTGAGGGGGACGGAGACCCAGTACTTC
CASSLRGTETQYF
>TRBV7-9|TRBJ2-7|-|11|-
TGTGCCAGCAACGGAGGGGACGAGCAGTACTTC
CASNGGDEQYF
>TRBV7-2|TRBJ1-6|-|14|-
TGTGCCAGCAGCCCTGGACGGAATAATTCACCCCTCCACTTT
CASSPGRNNSPLHF
>TRBV7-3|TRBJ1-6|many|14|TRBD1
TGTGCCAGCAGCTTCGGGACAGGGAATTCACCCCTCCACTTT
CASSFGTGNSPLHF
>TRBV19|TRBJ1-2|many|13|TRBD1
TGTGCCAGTAGCATTGACAGGGAGCGCGGCTACACCTTC
CASSIDRERGYTF
>TRBV7-8|TRBJ2-7|-|17|TRBD2
TGCGCCAGCAGCCAATCCGTGACTAGCGGGAGACAAGCCGAGCAGTACTTC
CASSQSVTSGRQAEQYF
>TRBV29-1|TRBJ1-2|many|12|-
TGCAGCGTTGAGCACGGTAACTATGGCTACACCTTC
CSVEHGNYGYTF
>TRBV10-3|TRBJ2-7|many|14|TRBD1
TGTGCCACGACAGGGGGCTCCCTCTCATACGAGCAGTACTTC
CATTGGSLSYEQYF
>TRBV7-2|TRBJ2-7|few|16|TRBD2
TGTGCCAGCAGCTTAGGAGGTAGCGGGGTCTCCTACGAGCAGTACTTC
CASSLGGSGVSYEQYF
>TRBV7-3|TRBJ2-3|-|15|-
TGTGCCAGCAGCTTAACCGGGGGGCCCACAGATACGCAGTATTTT
CASSLTGGPTDTQYF
>TRBV7-9|TRBJ2-6|few|14|-
TGTGCCAGCAGCTGGCGATCTGGGGCCAACGTCCTGACTTTC
CASSWRSGANVLTF
>TRBV7-2|TRBJ1-2|many|14|-
TGTGCCAGCAGCTTACCAGTGGCTAACTATGGCTACACCTTC
CASSLPVANYGYTF
>TRBV10-3|TRBJ1-5|-|14|-
TGTGCCAGCATAAAGGGTGAGAGCAATCAGCCCCAGCATTTT
CASIKGESNQPQHF
>TRBV7-9|TRBJ2-7|-|15|-
TGTGCCAGCAGCCAAGAATCGACAGGTATTTACGAGCAGTACTTC
CASSQESTGIYEQYF
>TRBV2|TRBJ2-3|-|10|-
TGTGCCAGCAGTGAGGGAAGGCAGTATTTT
CASSEGRQYF